One sample yielded the 24 T cell receptor beta chains listed below, sequenced in a study of blood T cell repertoires in COVID-19. The assay was immunoSEQ multiplex PCR, and TCRdb's table has in-frame clones only and misses some. The table includes 90,000 to 100,000 clones, roughly 84% detected once. Sequenced: peripheral blood. Every receptor here comes from a man between 60 and 70 years old with acute or convalescent COVID-19.

CDR3 amino acids: CAWSVSLTGGSYGYTF. CDR3 nucleotide sequence: TGTGCCTGGAGTGTAAGTCTGACAGGGGGAAGCTATGGCTACACCTTC. The rearrangement links TRBV30 to TRBJ1-2, with 9 positions matching TRBD1. The germline CDR1 and CDR2 sequences are GTSNPN and SVGIG (reference sequence). CDR3 length: 16 amino acids. V was pared by 0 bases and J by 4 bases, with 9 bases of the junction left unmatched.

V gene TRBV5-6 combines with J gene TRBJ1-2; the match to TRBD1 covers 7 bases. This CDR3 region has 15 residues. Germline V lookup: CDR1 SGHDT, CDR2 YYEEEE. After removal of 6 bases from V and 7 bases from J, the junction contained 15 bases not matched to a gene. The CDR3 reads CASTTDKGARGGYTF. CDR3 sequence (DNA): TGTGCCAGCACCACGGACAAGGGGGCTCGAGGTGGCTACACCTTC.

This clone was observed a handful of times. The chain links TRBV19 to TRBJ1-5; 7 positions agree with TRBD1. This CDR3 contains 13 residues. CDR1 and CDR2 (germline): LNHDA, SQIVND (reference sequence). The ends lost 5 bases at V and 4 bases at J; junction bases unmatched: 2. The CDR3 DNA sequence: TGTGCCAGTAGTCCACAGGGGAATCAGCCCCAGCATTTT. This sequence encodes CASSPQGNQPQHF.

The chain has TRBV11-3 and TRBJ2-3; tentatively, D is TRBD2 (6 bases). Deletions cut 4 bases from V and 5 bases from J, with 19 bases between. CDR1 SGHNT and CDR2 YENEEA come from the germline V gene. The CDR3 extends over 16 amino acids. CDR3 in amino acids: CASSSHPGTPIDTQYF. In DNA form, the CDR3 reads TGTGCCAGCAGCTCTCATCCGGGGACTCCTATAGATACGCAGTATTTT.

Many counts were recorded for this clone. Here the CDR3 reads CSVRQGKEFF. For the CDR3, the DNA is TGCAGCGTTCGACAGGGTAAAGAGTTCTTC. The chain employs TRBV29-1 and TRBJ2-1; TRBD1 matches at 7 bases. There are 10 residues in the CDR3. The germline gives CDR1 SQVTM, CDR2 ANQGSEA. Trimming removed 5 bases from V and 14 bases from J; junction bases left unmatched: 6.

The rearrangement links TRBV30 to TRBJ1-1; tentatively, D is TRBD1 (6 bases). Germline V lookup: CDR1 GTSNPN, CDR2 SVGIG (reference sequence). Trimming stripped 2 bases from V and 3 bases from J, with 16 bases between. The length of the CDR3 is 15 residues. The CDR3 region has the DNA TGTGCCTGGAGTAAAAAACAGGGCGGGCACACTGAAGCTTTCTTT. Amino acid sequence: CAWSKKQGGHTEAFF.

V is TRBV6-2 or TRBV6-3 and J is TRBJ1-1; a weak D match, TRBD1 (6 bases). The length of the CDR3 is 13 residues. The V gene's germline CDR1 is MNHEY and CDR2 SVGEGT. Trimming pared 4 bases from V and 3 bases from J, leaving 9 bases between. The CDR3 bases are TGTGCCAGCAGTTCGGACAGATACACTGAAGCTTTCTTT. As protein: CASSSDRYTEAFF.

The CDR3 sequence: CASSTDYRNTEAFF. In DNA, the CDR3 is TGTGCCAGTAGTACAGATTACAGGAACACTGAAGCTTTCTTT. The gene calls are TRBV19 and TRBJ1-1; D remains unclear. The CDR3 totals 14 residues. The germline V gene has CDR1 LNHDA and CDR2 SQIVND (reference sequence). V shed 4 bases and J shed 1 base, with 10 bases lying between them.

The J gene is TRBJ1-2, the V gene TRBV5-1; the D is unclear. The V and J ends lost 0 bases and 0 bases respectively, with 6 bases between them. Germline CDR1 reads SGHRS; CDR2 reads YFSETQ. CDR3 length: 14 residues. The CDR3: CASSLASSNYGYTF. The DNA of the CDR3 is TGCGCCAGCAGCTTGGCCAGTTCTAACTATGGCTACACCTTC. The variable domain in full, with the rest retrieved from reference TRBV5-1 and TRBJ1-2, is KAGVTQTPRYLIKTRGQQVTLSCSPISGHRSVSWYQQTPGQGLQFLFEYFSETQRNKGNFPGRFSGRQFSNSRSEMNVSTLELGDSALYLCASSLASSNYGYTFGSGTRLTVV.

The chain joins TRBV6-6 to TRBJ1-4; weak D call: TRBD1 (5 bases). CDR1 MNHNY and CDR2 SVGAGI come from the germline V gene (reference sequence). Deletions cut 6 bases from V and 4 bases from J, with 18 bases between. The CDR3 consists of 16 residues. The CDR3 loop is CASRPTLTVINEKLFF. For the CDR3, the DNA is TGTGCCAGCAGACCAACCCTGACAGTAATTAATGAAAAACTGTTTTTT.

The chain uses TRBV30 and TRBJ1-1; D may be TRBD1 (5 bases). CDR3 size: 14 residues. Germline V lookup: CDR1 GTSNPN, CDR2 SVGIG (reference sequence). The germline V and J ends were trimmed by 3 bases and 4 bases, with 15 bases remaining between them. This CDR3 is CAWSLRSGGTEAFF. The CDR3 region has the DNA TGTGCCTGGAGCCTTAGAAGCGGGGGCACTGAAGCTTTCTTT.

The chain couples TRBV21-1 to TRBJ2-1; the DNA was not compared with TRBD1, the D call given in the table. TRBV21-1 has pseudogene status. The CDR3 contains 17 residues. The CDR3 protein is CASSKVVTAPTYNEQFF. DNA for the CDR3: TGTGCCAGCAGCAAAGTCGTCACAGCCCCAACTTACAATGAGCAGTTCTTC.

The chain employs TRBV28 and TRBJ2-5; TRBD2 matches at 8 bases. V trimming: 4 bases; J trimming: 2 bases; junction bases outside the gene matches: 9. The CDR3 extends over 16 amino acids. Germline assignment: CDR1 MDHEN and CDR2 SYDVKM. The CDR3 region has the DNA TGTGCCAGCAGTTCTCCGGGGGGGCCGCTACAAGAGACCCAGTACTTC. Residues: CASSSPGGPLQETQYF.

This clone was detected a few times. The genes are TRBV2 and TRBJ1-1, with a possible D match to TRBD1 (6 bases). CDR3 size: 15 residues. Trimming pared 2 bases from V and 5 bases from J, leaving 15 bases between. Germline CDR1 and CDR2: SNHLY and FYNNEI. The chain's CDR3 is CASSELAGVRTEAFF. The CDR3 DNA reads as TGTGCCAGCAGTGAACTGGCAGGGGTTAGAACTGAAGCTTTCTTT.

The chain is built from TRBV9 and TRBJ1-2; 10 positions agree with TRBD1. The CDR3 is made up of 16 amino acids. With V trimmed by 3 bases and J by 4 bases, 9 bases remained unmatched. The germline gives CDR1 SGDLS, CDR2 YYNGEE. CDR3 sequence reads: CASSGHDRGRVYGYTF. The CDR3 DNA sequence: TGTGCCAGCAGCGGACATGACAGGGGGCGCGTCTATGGCTACACCTTC.

J is TRBJ2-7 and V is TRBV7-2; TRBD1 aligns across 8 bases. Germline V gene data show CDR1 as SGHTA and CDR2 as FQGNSA. There are 15 residues in the CDR3. J lost 5 bases, V lost 1 base, and 7 bases had no gene match. CDR3 nucleotides: TGTGCCAGCAGCTTAGATGAGTACAGGGGGAACGAGCAGTACTTC. Translation: CASSLDEYRGNEQYF.

The rearrangement links TRBV6-2 or TRBV6-3 to TRBJ2-7, with 8 bases lining up with TRBD1. This CDR3 region has 15 residues. Germline lookup yields CDR1 MNHEY and CDR2 SVGEGT. The V and J ends lost 2 bases and 5 bases, in that order; junction bases with no gene match: 8. The CDR3 loop reads CASSYKAGGPHEQYF. The CDR3 nucleotides are TGTGCCAGCAGTTACAAGGCAGGGGGCCCCCACGAGCAGTACTTC.

The gene calls are TRBV3-1 (or the pseudogene TRBV3-2) and TRBJ1-5; D call uncertain. The V and J ends lost 2 bases and 3 bases respectively, with 11 bases between them. The CDR3 runs to 15 residues. Germline V gene sequence: CDR1 LGHDT, CDR2 YNNKEL (reference sequence). The CDR3 region is CASSQSGRFNQPQHF. In nucleotides, the CDR3 is TGTGCCAGCAGCCAATCCGGCAGGTTCAATCAGCCCCAGCATTTT.

This clone was counted a single time. This chain connects TRBV19 to TRBJ1-2; 8 nucleotides agree with TRBD1. The CDR3 extends over 15 amino acids. The junction had 6 bases not matched to a gene; V was cut back by 5 bases and J by 1 base. Germline lookup yields CDR1 LNHDA and CDR2 SQIVND (reference sequence). Here the CDR3 reads CASSPGQGHNYGYTF. In DNA, the CDR3 is TGTGCCAGTAGTCCAGGACAGGGTCATAACTATGGCTACACCTTC.

The rearrangement links TRBV2 to TRBJ1-5; 7 positions match TRBD1. In germline, CDR1 is SNHLY, CDR2 FYNNEI. With 5 bases clipped from V and 2 bases from J, the junction kept 3 bases outside the gene matches. This CDR3 is 14 amino acids long. In DNA form, the CDR3 reads TGTGCCAGCAGTCGACAGGGAGGCAATCAGCCCCAGCATTTT. It encodes CASSRQGGNQPQHF.

This chain links TRBV2 with TRBJ1-5; D is perhaps TRBD1 (5 bases). Germline CDR1 reads SNHLY; CDR2 reads FYNNEI. CDR3 size: 14 residues. Trimming removed 8 bases at V and 1 base at J, with 12 bases between. CDR3 in DNA: TGTGCCAGCGCTTGGGACTACAGCAATCAGCCCCAGCATTTT. Amino acids: CASAWDYSNQPQHF.

V gene TRBV7-9 combines with J gene TRBJ1-2; D not resolved. The V gene lost 5 bases and the J gene lost 4 bases, with 11 bases spanning the gap. CDR1 and CDR2 (germline): SEHNR, FQNEAQ (reference sequence). The CDR3 totals 13 residues. The CDR3 here is CASSPNGAYGYTF. The CDR3 DNA follows: TGTGCCAGCAGCCCCAACGGAGCCTATGGCTACACCTTC. Using reference TRBV7-9 and TRBJ1-2 for the parts outside the CDR3, the full variable domain is DTGVSQNPRHKITKRGQNVTFRCDPISEHNRLYWYRQTLGQGPEFLTYFQNEAQLEKSRLLSDRFSAERPKGSFSTLEIQRTEQGDSAMYLCASSPNGAYGYTFGSGTRLTVV.

The chain combines TRBV4-1 with TRBJ2-7; perhaps TRBD2 as D (7 bases). Trimming removed 0 bases from V and 7 bases from J, with 13 bases in between. Per the germline V gene, CDR1 is MGHRA and CDR2 is YSYEKL. The CDR3 is 14 amino acids. The CDR3 DNA is TGCGCCAGCAGCCAAGATTGGCGGGGGCGGGAGCAGTACTTC. This sequence encodes CASSQDWRGREQYF.

This chain joins TRBV29-1 and TRBJ1-2, with 8 bases fitting TRBD1. The junction had 2 bases not matched to a gene; V was cut back by 1 base and J by 7 bases. The CDR3 has 12 amino acids. The germline V gene has CDR1 SQVTM and CDR2 ANQGSEA. The CDR3 DNA sequence: TGCAGCGTTGAAGGGACAGGGAGTGGCTACACCTTC. This translates into CSVEGTGSGYTF.